This T cell receptor beta chain is from a study of CD8+ T cells in alopecia areata. It was cDNA, reverse transcribed from extracted RNA, that served as the sequencing template. The data were produced by immunoSEQ multiplex PCR, yet TCRdb's version contains in-frame clones alone and is incomplete. This repertoire shows about 260,000 clones, 60% found once; its top ten account for about 0.88%. Treatment described: oral pan-JAK inhibitor, 5-10 mg twice daily. Cell sorting on a FACSAria was used to separate CD4+ and CD8+ T cells from the PBMCs. The CDR3 covers 15 residues. From germline, CDR1 is SGDLS and CDR2 YYNGEE. Trimming cost V 0 bases and J 2 bases, with 11 bases left between them.

The TCR was taken from a human donor with alopecia areata. The sample in question was CD4+ T cells sorted from blood, obtained at approximately week 51, from a patient treated with tofacitinib. V usage is TRBV9 and J usage is TRBJ1-2, with D perhaps matching TRBD1 (6 bases). The CDR3 reads CASSVADRPNYGYTF. The CDR3, as DNA: TGTGCCAGCAGCGTAGCTGACAGGCCAAACTATGGCTACACCTTC.